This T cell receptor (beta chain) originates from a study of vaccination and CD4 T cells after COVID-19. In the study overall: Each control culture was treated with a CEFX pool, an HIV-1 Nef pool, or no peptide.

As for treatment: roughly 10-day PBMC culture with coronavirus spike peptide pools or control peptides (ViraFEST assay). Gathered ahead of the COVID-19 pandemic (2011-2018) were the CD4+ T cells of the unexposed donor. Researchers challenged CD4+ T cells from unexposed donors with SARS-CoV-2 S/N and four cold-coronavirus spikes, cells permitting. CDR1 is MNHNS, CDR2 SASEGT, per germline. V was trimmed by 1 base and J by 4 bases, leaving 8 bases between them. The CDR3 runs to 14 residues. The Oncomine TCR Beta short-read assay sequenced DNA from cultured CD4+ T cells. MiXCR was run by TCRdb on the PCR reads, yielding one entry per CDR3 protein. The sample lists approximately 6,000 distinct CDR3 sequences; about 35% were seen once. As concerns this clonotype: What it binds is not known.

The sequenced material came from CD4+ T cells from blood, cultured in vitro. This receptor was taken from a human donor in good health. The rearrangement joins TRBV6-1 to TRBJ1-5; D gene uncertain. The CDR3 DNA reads TGTGCCAGCAGTGAAGTTAGGAGGAATCAGCCCCAGCATTTT. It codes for CASSEVRRNQPQHF.